This is a list of T cell receptor beta chains from one sample in a study of blood T cell repertoires in COVID-19. Using immunoSEQ multiplex PCR, the repertoire was profiled, and TCRdb retains in-frame clones only, with some absent. Of 200,000 or so clones listed, approximately 79% were seen once; the top ten hold roughly 17%. The sample taken for sequencing was peripheral blood. These receptors originate from a man between 60 and 70 years old with active or convalescent COVID-19. CDR3s include the opening cysteine and the closing phenylalanine or tryptophan. Fields, in order: D gene, V gene, clone size, J gene, CDR3 DNA, CDR3 protein. D genes are given only for firm matches. Some rows have no size entry. The others give once, few or many, or a class for an expanded clone.

>TRBD1|TRBV7-2|-|TRBJ2-5
TGTGCCAGCAGCTTAAGCCACACAGGGGGAGAGACCCAGTACTTC
CASSLSHTGGETQYF
>-|TRBV5-6|-|TRBJ1-1
TGTGCCAGCAGCTTGCGAAGGAGCGCTGAAGCTTTCTTT
CASSLRRSAEAFF
>-|TRBV18|-|TRBJ2-5
TGTGCCAGCTCACCCCCGGCGGTACAAGAGACCCAGTACTTC
CASSPPAVQETQYF
>-|TRBV5-4|once|TRBJ2-4
TGTGCCAGCAGCACCTCTCCTACACAGGGTGGAGGCAAAAACATTCAGTACTTC
CASSTSPTQGGGKNIQYF
>-|TRBV19|-|TRBJ1-2
TGTGCCAGTAGTATAGTCCGCGGTGCAAACTATGGCTACACCTTC
CASSIVRGANYGYTF
>TRBD1|TRBV5-8|-|TRBJ1-6
TGTGCCAGCAGCTTGCTGGCAGGGGGCTCACCCCTCCACTTT
CASSLLAGGSPLHF
>-|TRBV19|-|TRBJ1-6
TGTGCCAGTAGTCGCCGAAGAGAGGGGAGGTCGCAATATAATTCACCCCTCCACTTT
CASSRRREGRSQYNSPLHF
>TRBD2|TRBV10-1|few|TRBJ2-3
TGCGCCAGCAGTGTGGGACTAGCGGGAGCAGGCACAGATACGCAGTATTTT
CASSVGLAGAGTDTQYF
>-|TRBV3-1/TRBV3-2|-|TRBJ1-5
TGTGCCAGCAGCCAGAATGGAGGGGATGGCAATCAGCCCCAGCATTTT
CASSQNGGDGNQPQHF
>-|TRBV7-8|-|TRBJ1-4
TGTGCCAGCACCACGGGGTCGGGTGAAAAACTGTTTTTT
CASTTGSGEKLFF
>-|TRBV6-2/TRBV6-3|-|TRBJ2-1
TGTGCCAGCAGTTACTTCGACAGGACACCAGAGCAGTTCTTC
CASSYFDRTPEQFF
>-|TRBV7-3|-|TRBJ1-2
TGTGCCAGCAGCCCCGGACATGCTGACTATGGCTACACCTTC
CASSPGHADYGYTF
>TRBD2|TRBV29-1|-|TRBJ2-3
TGCAGCGTTGGGACTAGCGGGAGTGAGCAGTATTTT
CSVGTSGSEQYF
>-|TRBV27|once|TRBJ1-1
TGTGCCAGCAGTTTAAGACAGAACACTGAAGCTTTCTTT
CASSLRQNTEAFF
>TRBD1|TRBV28|few|TRBJ2-7
TGTGCCACCCGGGACAGTACTTTTGGCGAGCAGTACTTC
CATRDSTFGEQYF
>-|TRBV7-8|-|TRBJ1-5
TGTGCCAGCAGCTTAGGAACATTTCAGCCCCAGCATTTT
CASSLGTFQPQHF
>TRBD2|TRBV5-1|-|TRBJ2-7
TGCGCCAGCAGCGCAGTAGCGGGAAACTCCCACGAGCAGTACTTC
CASSAVAGNSHEQYF
>-|TRBV28|-|TRBJ2-7
TGTGCCAGCAGTTTCAGGTCCGAGCAGTACTTC
CASSFRSEQYF
>-|TRBV7-9|once|TRBJ2-1
TGTGCCAGCAGCTTAAGGGGTACGTCCTACAATGAGCAGTTCTTC
CASSLRGTSYNEQFF
>-|TRBV7-3|-|TRBJ2-3
TGTGCCAGCAGCCTACAGGGTTCCGGGACCGATCGGTATTTT
CASSLQGSGTDRYF
>TRBD2|TRBV5-5|-|TRBJ2-1
TGTGCCAGCAGCCTCCGCCCAACTAGCGGGAGTGATGAGCAGTTCTTC
CASSLRPTSGSDEQFF
>TRBD2|TRBV9|once|TRBJ2-1
TGTGCCAGCAGCGTAGCTACAAGTGGCGGGAGCTCACGGGGTGAGCAGTTCTTC
CASSVATSGGSSRGEQFF
>TRBD1|TRBV18|-|TRBJ1-5
TGTGCCAGCTCACCTTACGGACAGGGTGGGAATTATCAGCCCCAGCATTTT
CASSPYGQGGNYQPQHF
>TRBD2|TRBV5-1|-|TRBJ2-3
TGCGCCAGCAGCTCCCGGACGGGGATGGGAGCGGGAGGATCCACAGATACGCAGTATTTT
CASSSRTGMGAGGSTDTQYF
>TRBD1|TRBV18|-|TRBJ2-7
TGTGCCAGCTCACCTCCTGGGACAGGGGACGAGCAGTACTTC
CASSPPGTGDEQYF
>-|TRBV6-2/TRBV6-3|-|TRBJ2-3
TGTGCCAGCAGTTACGAATCGGGGACTAGCACAGATACGCAGTATTTT
CASSYESGTSTDTQYF
>TRBD2|TRBV27|-|TRBJ2-7
TGTGCCAGCAGTTTATTAGTAGCGGGAGGGAAAGAGCAGTACTTC
CASSLLVAGGKEQYF
>TRBD2|TRBV3-1/TRBV3-2|-|TRBJ2-7
TGTGCCAGCAGCCAAGATAGGCTAGCGGAAATCTACGAGCAGTACTTC
CASSQDRLAEIYEQYF
>-|TRBV5-4|few|TRBJ1-3
TGTGCCAGCAGCCCCGGAGGGTTGGGAAACACCATATATTTT
CASSPGGLGNTIYF
>-|TRBV10-3|-|TRBJ2-7
TGTGCCATCAGTGTTACTCAGGGGTTAACCTACGAGCAGTACTTC
CAISVTQGLTYEQYF
>TRBD1|TRBV10-3|-|TRBJ1-1
TGTGCCATCAGTGAGGGACAGGGGGCACTGAACACTGAAGCTTTCTTT
CAISEGQGALNTEAFF
>-|TRBV7-9|-|TRBJ1-1
TGTGCCAGCAGCCCGGTTAGTAACACTGAAGCTTTCTTT
CASSPVSNTEAFF
>TRBD2|TRBV6-5|-|TRBJ2-5
TGTGCCAGCAGGTCAGGACTAGGAGGGACCCAGTACTTC
CASRSGLGGTQYF
>TRBD1|TRBV4-3|-|TRBJ2-1
TGCGCCAGCAGCCAAGATTGGGGGACAGGGGGTAATGAGCAGTTCTTC
CASSQDWGTGGNEQFF
>-|TRBV5-1|once|TRBJ2-4
TGCGCCAGCAGCGCTGAACTAGCCAAAAACATTCAGTACTTC
CASSAELAKNIQYF
>TRBD1|TRBV6-2/TRBV6-3|-|TRBJ1-5
TGTGCCAGCAGTCGGACAGGGCGAGGTCAGCCCCAGCATTTT
CASSRTGRGQPQHF
>-|TRBV28|-|TRBJ2-1
TGTGCCAGCAGTTTCTCCTCCGGAGGGAACGAGCAGTTCTTC
CASSFSSGGNEQFF
>-|TRBV6-4|-|TRBJ1-5
TGTGCCAGCAGTGTAGGTGGAGGTCAGCCCCAGCATTTT
CASSVGGGQPQHF
>TRBD2|TRBV4-1|-|TRBJ2-7
TGCGCCAGCAGCCAAGGGACTAGCGGGAGCTCTACCTACGAGCAGTACTTC
CASSQGTSGSSTYEQYF
>TRBD1|TRBV28|-|TRBJ1-5
TGTGCCAGCAGTTTACGGGACAGGGTTAATCAGCCCCAGCATTTT
CASSLRDRVNQPQHF